This passage covers 7 T cell receptor beta chains from one sample sequenced in a study of blood T cell repertoires in COVID-19. The data were produced by immunoSEQ multiplex PCR, yet TCRdb's version contains in-frame clones alone and is incomplete. The sample has 120,000 to 150,000 clones, around 80% seen once; the top ten hold about 15%. The specimen sequenced was peripheral blood. The source is a man in his forties or fifties with acute or convalescent COVID-19.

The chain couples TRBV11-2 to TRBJ2-1; the D gene is possibly TRBD2 (5 bases). CDR1 and CDR2 (germline): SGHAT, FQNNGV. The CDR3 runs to 16 residues. Trimming left V 10 bases short and J 6 bases short, with 25 bases between. The CDR3 spells CATGELWQAAGNEQFF. The DNA for the CDR3 is TGTGCCACCGGCGAATTGTGGCAGGCTGCGGGCAATGAGCAGTTCTTC.

This sequence joins TRBV5-1 and TRBJ2-5; 11 nucleotides agree with TRBD2. The length of the CDR3 is 15 residues. The junction had 4 bases not matched to a gene; V was cut back by 4 bases and J by 2 bases. Germline V gene sequence: CDR1 SGHRS, CDR2 YFSETQ. The CDR3 sequence is CASSDLAGGQETQYF. The CDR3 nucleotides read TGCGCCAGCAGCGACCTAGCGGGGGGACAAGAGACCCAGTACTTC. Variable domain in full (rest from reference TRBV5-1 and TRBJ2-5): KAGVTQTPRYLIKTRGQQVTLSCSPISGHRSVSWYQQTPGQGLQFLFEYFSETQRNKGNFPGRFSGRQFSNSRSEMNVSTLELGDSALYLCASSDLAGGQETQYFGPGTRLLVL.

The rearrangement links TRBV9 to TRBJ1-1; D unresolved. V was pared by 3 bases and J by 0 bases, with 6 bases between. Germline lookup yields CDR1 SGDLS and CDR2 YYNGEE. CDR3 size: 13 residues. The CDR3 nucleotides are TGTGCCAGCAGCGCTACAGTGAACACTGAAGCTTTCTTT. Amino acid sequence: CASSATVNTEAFF.

The chain is built from TRBV21-1 and TRBJ2-2; TRBD1, the D gene given by the table, was not confirmed from the DNA. TRBV21-1 is a recognized pseudogene. CDR3 length equals 19 residues. The CDR3 coding sequence is TGTGCCAGCAGCAAAGGACGTGTGAGAGGACAGGGTATCACCGGGGAGCTGTTTTTT. Translation: CASSKGRVRGQGITGELFF.

The chain is built from TRBV10-2 and TRBJ2-2; the match to TRBD2 covers 13 bases. The ends lost 7 bases at V and 5 bases at J; junction bases unmatched: 4. CDR3 length: 15 amino acids. Germline V lookup: CDR1 WSHSY, CDR2 SAAADI. The CDR3 region is CASIGLAGATGELFF. The CDR3 DNA reads TGCGCCAGCATCGGACTAGCGGGAGCGACCGGGGAGCTGTTTTTT.

The genes are TRBV10-3 and TRBJ1-1; D call uncertain. CDR3 length: 14 residues. Trimming pared 1 base from V and 2 bases from J, leaving 8 bases between. The germline V gene has CDR1 ENHRY and CDR2 SYGVKD. This CDR3 reads CAISELRENTEAFF. The CDR3 bases are TGTGCCATCAGTGAGTTGCGGGAAAACACTGAAGCTTTCTTT.

J is TRBJ1-2 and V is TRBV4-1, with D possibly matching TRBD1 (5 bases). Germline values: CDR1 MGHRA, CDR2 YSYEKL. Trimming cost V 2 bases and J 5 bases, with 15 bases left between them. The CDR3 has 15 residues. CDR3 DNA sequence: TGCGCCAGCAGCCAAAATGGGGGGACGAGGTATGGCTACACCTTC. The encoded protein is CASSQNGGTRYGYTF.